This T cell receptor beta chain was found in a study of shared clonotypes between healthy human individuals. Study-wide results and caveats: Only blood samples were collected, and tissue repertoires likely differ.

Concerning this clone: Its antigen is still unknown.

V shed 6 bases and J 5 bases; nucleotides not matched to a gene: 10. CDR1 MDHEN and CDR2 SYDVKM come from the germline V gene. The CDR3 length is 14 residues. Profiled with immunoSEQ multiplex PCR; TCRdb holds only in-frame clones, not every one. The sample shows about 480,000 clones, about 79% of them seen only once. Donors, without exception, were Caucasian adults residing in Nashville, Tennessee. V usage is TRBV28 and J usage is TRBJ2-7; 7 nucleotides line up with TRBD1. The source of this sequence is a woman between 40 and 55 years old in good health. Some clones in this sample may be carry-over from other donors' samples. The specimen sequenced was PBMCs. The CDR3 sequence is CASRASPTGDEQYF. DNA of the CDR3: TGTGCCAGCAGAGCTTCCCCCACAGGGGACGAGCAGTACTTC. Full variable domain (missing parts from reference TRBV28 and TRBJ2-7): DVKVTQSSRYLVKRTGEKVFLECVQDMDHENMFWYRQDPGLGLRLIYFSYDVKMKEKGDIPEGYSVSREKKERFSLILESASTNQTSMYLCASRASPTGDEQYFGPGTRLTVT.